This T cell receptor (beta chain) came from a study of T cells expressing NK-cell markers. Production of TCR beta cDNA relied on 5'RACE template switching with UMIs. TCRdb re-analyzed the 5' RACE reads; it lists each CDR3 protein once, without DNA. The listing contains approximately 15,000 distinct CDR3 sequences. With respect to this clonotype: Its target is not known.

Findings and caveats of the study: Of the CD8+ T cells in roughly 6 donors, roughly 1.0-7.5% belonged to dominant NKG2C+ clonotypes.

This CDR3 comprises 15 residues. From germline, CDR1 is SEHNR and CDR2 FQNEAQ (reference sequence). The chain links TRBV7-9 to TRBJ1-4. The sequence came from a man between 18 and 69 years old in good health. The source material was blood T cells: a sorted CD56 or NKG2C T cell subset, CD4+ or CD8+ T cells, or bulk PBMC T cells (not recorded which). CDR3 residues: CASSLSLTTNEKLFF.